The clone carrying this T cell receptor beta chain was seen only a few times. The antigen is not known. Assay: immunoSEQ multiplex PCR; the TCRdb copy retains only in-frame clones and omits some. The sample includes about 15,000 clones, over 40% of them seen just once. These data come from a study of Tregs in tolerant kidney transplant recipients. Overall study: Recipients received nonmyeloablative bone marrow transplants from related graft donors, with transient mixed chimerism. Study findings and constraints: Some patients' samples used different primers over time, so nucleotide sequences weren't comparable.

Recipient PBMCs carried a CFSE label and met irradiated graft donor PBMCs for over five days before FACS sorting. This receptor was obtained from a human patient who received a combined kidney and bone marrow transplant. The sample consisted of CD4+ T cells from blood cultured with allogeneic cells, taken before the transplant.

DNA for the CDR3: TGTGCCAGCAGCTTAGGTTCGATCAGCTATGGCTACACCTTC. Its protein is CASSLGSISYGYTF. This chain uses TRBV11-2 with TRBJ1-2; no firm D call. Trimming removed 1 base from V and 4 bases from J, with 10 bases in between. CDR1 SGHAT and CDR2 FQNNGV come from the germline V gene. The CDR3 loop spans 14 amino acids.